Following are 10 T cell receptor beta chains from one sample sequenced in a study of shared clonotypes between healthy human individuals. Generated by immunoSEQ multiplex PCR, the TCRdb table keeps only in-frame clones and is missing some. The repertoire consists of more than 80,000 clones, with under 70% occurring once and the leading ten covering approximately 49%. The sample consisted of memory CD8+ T cells sorted from blood. Documented subset: CD45RO+ cells pooled with CCR7-negative TemRA cells. These receptors were collected from a young man in good health.

For this clone: It is likely a read error: a sequence one base away is far more abundant. The same CDR3 also results from other DNA sequences found in this sample. The chain recombines TRBV9 with TRBJ1-2; D is perhaps TRBD1 (6 bases). CDR3 length: 14 residues. Germline loops: CDR1 SGDLS, CDR2 YYNGEE. Trimming cost V 6 bases and J 4 bases, with 16 bases left between them. The DNA of the CDR3 is TGTGCCAGCAACCCTGGACAGACATCCTATGGCTACACCTTC. It codes for CASNPGQTSYGYTF.

This chain joins TRBV29-1 and TRBJ2-1; TRBD2 matches at 8 bases. From germline, CDR1 is SQVTM and CDR2 ANQGSEA. There are 13 residues in the CDR3. With 5 bases clipped from V and 4 bases from J, the junction kept 4 bases outside the gene matches. The CDR3 sequence: CSVISGSYNEQFF. The DNA for the CDR3 is TGCAGCGTTATCAGCGGGAGTTACAATGAGCAGTTCTTC.

V usage is TRBV5-6 and J usage is TRBJ2-1; D is unresolved. From germline, CDR1 is SGHDT and CDR2 YYEEEE. V was cut by 2 bases and J by 0 bases, with 9 bases left in between. The CDR3 spans 15 residues. This CDR3 reads CASSFDENSYNEQFF. The CDR3 DNA is TGTGCCAGCAGCTTTGACGAGAACTCCTACAATGAGCAGTTCTTC.

The sample holds a few counts of this clone. The gene calls are TRBV7-2 and TRBJ2-1; maybe TRBD1 (5 bases). The CDR3 is 15 amino acids. Trimming pared 1 base from V and 5 bases from J, leaving 12 bases between. Germline V gene data show CDR1 as SGHTA and CDR2 as FQGNSA. The CDR3 DNA reads as TGTGCCAGCAGCTTAGACGGTGGGGCAGACAATGAGCAGTTCTTC. As protein: CASSLDGGADNEQFF. The complete variable domain, with remaining parts taken from reference TRBV7-2 and TRBJ2-1, reads GAGVSQSPSNKVTEKGKDVELRCDPISGHTALYWYRQSLGQGLEFLIYFQGNSAPDKSGLPSDRFSAERTGGSVSTLTIQRTQQEDSAVYLCASSLDGGADNEQFFGPGTRLTVL.

The chain joins TRBV5-4 to TRBJ2-7, with D maybe TRBD1 (6 bases). V was clipped by 4 bases and J by 6 bases, with 14 bases between them. Germline CDR1 is SGHNT and CDR2 is YYREEE (reference sequence). There are 13 residues in the CDR3. The CDR3 DNA follows: TGTGCCAGCAGCCCCAGGGGTCGGCGCGAGCAGTACTTC. Encoded protein: CASSPRGRREQYF. Based on the CDR3 plus reference TRBV5-4 and TRBJ2-7, the full variable domain is ETGVTQSPTHLIKTRGQQVTLRCSSQSGHNTVSWYQQALGQGPQFIFQYYREEENGRGNFPPRFSGLQFPNYSSELNVNALELDDSALYLCASSPRGRREQYFGPGTRLTVT.

In the case of this clone: This may come from a read error, since a much larger clone is one base off. Other DNA sequences in the sample encode the same CDR3. The chain employs TRBV6-1 and TRBJ2-5; 9 nucleotides line up with TRBD1. The J call may be in error: the DNA end matches TRBJ2-7 better. The CDR3 length is 14 residues. The V gene's germline CDR1 is MNHNS and CDR2 SASEGT. The CDR3 region is CASSDRGGPYEQYF. The CDR3 DNA follows: TGTGCCAGCAGCGACAGGGGGGGCCCCTACGAGCAGTACTTC.

The CDR3 spells CASRNTGPGLWGYTF. CDR3 DNA sequence: TGTGCCAGCAGGAATACGGGGCCCGGGCTTTGGGGCTACACCTTC. This chain links TRBV28 with TRBJ1-2; perhaps TRBD1 as D (5 bases). Germline loops: CDR1 MDHEN, CDR2 SYDVKM. V was pared by 6 bases and J by 8 bases, with 22 bases between. CDR3 length: 15 residues.

This clone was seen repeatedly, ten times or more. The V and J genes are TRBV15 and TRBJ2-1; 7 nucleotides line up with TRBD2. There are 15 residues in the CDR3. The J segment lost 2 bases and the V segment lost 4 bases, leaving 5 bases of the junction unmatched. CDR1 and CDR2 (germline): LNHNV, YYDKDF (reference sequence). CDR3 sequence (DNA): TGTGCCACCAGCAAAGAGCGGGAAGCCTACAATGAGCAGTTCTTC. Residues: CATSKEREAYNEQFF.

The chain combines TRBV7-2 with TRBJ2-1; D is unclear. The CDR3 length is 13 residues. CDR1 and CDR2 (germline): SGHTA, FQGNSA. Trimming stripped 4 bases from V and 7 bases from J, with 11 bases between. The CDR3 region has the DNA TGTGCCAGCAGCTCCCGGGTAGGGAATGAGCAGTTCTTC. Translating it yields CASSSRVGNEQFF.

The chain uses TRBV29-1 and TRBJ2-7; D may be TRBD2 (6 bases). The germline V gene encodes CDR1 SQVTM and CDR2 ANQGSEA. This CDR3 has 14 residues. Deletions cut 0 bases from V and 4 bases from J, with 13 bases between. CDR3 sequence: CSVEEDASGYEQYF. The CDR3 region has the DNA TGCAGCGTTGAAGAGGACGCCAGCGGGTACGAGCAGTACTTC.